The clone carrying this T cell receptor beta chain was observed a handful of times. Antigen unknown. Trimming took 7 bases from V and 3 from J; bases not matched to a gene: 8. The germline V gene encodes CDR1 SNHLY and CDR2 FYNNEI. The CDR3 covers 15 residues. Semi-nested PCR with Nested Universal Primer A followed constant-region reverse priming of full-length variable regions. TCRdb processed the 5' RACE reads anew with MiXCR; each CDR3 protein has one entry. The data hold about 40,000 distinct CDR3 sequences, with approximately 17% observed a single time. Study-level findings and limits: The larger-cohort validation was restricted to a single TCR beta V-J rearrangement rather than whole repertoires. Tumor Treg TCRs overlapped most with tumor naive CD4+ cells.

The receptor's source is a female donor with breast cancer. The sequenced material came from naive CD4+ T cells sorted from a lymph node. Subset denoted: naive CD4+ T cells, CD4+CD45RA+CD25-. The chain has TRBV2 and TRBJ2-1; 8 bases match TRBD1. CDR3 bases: TGTGCCAGCAAAACTGACAGGGGAAACTACAATGAGCAGTTCTTC. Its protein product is CASKTDRGNYNEQFF.